This T cell receptor (beta chain) was retrieved from a study of blood T cell repertoires in COVID-19. Trimming shortened V by 4 bases and J by 7 bases, and 4 bases separated the two germline ends. This CDR3 is built from 11 residues. Germline V gene lookup returns CDR1 LNHDA and CDR2 SQIVND (reference sequence). This clone was counted between two and nine times. Profiled with immunoSEQ multiplex PCR; TCRdb holds only in-frame clones, not every one. The sample holds more than 300,000 clones, 83% seen once. Sequencing was done on a sample of PBMCs or T cells enriched from blood (not recorded which). This clonotype originated in a woman aged 50 to 60 who had recovered from COVID-19. The chain is built from TRBV19 and TRBJ2-2; D is unresolved. CDR3 DNA: TGTGCCAGTAGTACCTACGGGGAGCTGTTTTTT. The encoded protein is CASSTYGELFF.